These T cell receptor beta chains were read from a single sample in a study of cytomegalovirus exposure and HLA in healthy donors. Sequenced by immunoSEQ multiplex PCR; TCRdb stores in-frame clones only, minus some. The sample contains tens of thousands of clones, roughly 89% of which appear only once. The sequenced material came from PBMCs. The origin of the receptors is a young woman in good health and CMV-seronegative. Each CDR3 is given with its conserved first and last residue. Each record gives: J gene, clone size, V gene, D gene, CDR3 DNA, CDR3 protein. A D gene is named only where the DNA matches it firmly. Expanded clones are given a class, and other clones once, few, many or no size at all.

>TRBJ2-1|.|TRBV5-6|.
TGTGCCAGCGTCTATTCCTACTCCTACAATGAGCAGTTCTTC
CASVYSYSYNEQFF
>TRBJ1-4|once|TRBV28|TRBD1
TGTGCTCACAGGGGGCTGGGTAATGAAAAACTGTTTTTT
CAHRGLGNEKLFF
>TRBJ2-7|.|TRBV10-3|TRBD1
TGTGCCAGGGGGTGGGACAGGGCCTACGAGCAGTACTTC
CARGWDRAYEQYF
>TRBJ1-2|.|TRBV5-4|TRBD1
TGTGCCAGCAGTTACCGGACAGGCGATGAGGGAGGCTACACCTTC
CASSYRTGDEGGYTF
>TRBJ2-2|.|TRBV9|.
TGTGCCAGCAGCGTAGTCGGGGATCGAGGGGAGCTGTTTTTT
CASSVVGDRGELFF
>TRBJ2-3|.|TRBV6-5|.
TGTGCCAGCAGTTACTCGGGGCAGGCCCCCGATACGCAGTATTTT
CASSYSGQAPDTQYF
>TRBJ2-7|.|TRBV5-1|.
TGCGCCAGCAGCTTGGATTACTCCTACGAGCAGTACTTC
CASSLDYSYEQYF
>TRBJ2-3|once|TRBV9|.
TGTGCCAGCAGCGTAATGGAGGGCCTGACAGATACGCAGTATTTT
CASSVMEGLTDTQYF
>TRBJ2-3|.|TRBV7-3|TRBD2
TGTGCCAGCAGCTTTGGCGGGGGAAGCACAGATACGCAGTATTTT
CASSFGGGSTDTQYF
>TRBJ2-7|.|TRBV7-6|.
TGTGCCAGCAGCTTAGTACAGGAAAACGAGCAGTACTTC
CASSLVQENEQYF
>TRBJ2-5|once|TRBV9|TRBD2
TGTGCCAGCAGCCCTCAGGGACTAGCGGGAAGAACCCAGTACTTC
CASSPQGLAGRTQYF
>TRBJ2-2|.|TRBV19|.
TGTGCCAGTTCAACAGCGGCGAACACCGGGGAGCTGTTTTTT
CASSTAANTGELFF
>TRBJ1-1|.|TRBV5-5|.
TGTGCCAGCAGCAAACTAACAGGGAACACTGAAGCTTTCTTT
CASSKLTGNTEAFF
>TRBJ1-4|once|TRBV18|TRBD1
TGTGCCAGCTCTCCCCGGGACAGTAATGAAAAACTGTTTTTT
CASSPRDSNEKLFF
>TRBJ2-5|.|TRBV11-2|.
TGTGCCAGCAGCCCCGAGGGGGGGGAGACCCAGTACTTC
CASSPEGGETQYF
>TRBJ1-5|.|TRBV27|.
TGTGCCACTTCTACAGTTTCATCTGGCAATCAGCCCCAGCATTTT
CATSTVSSGNQPQHF
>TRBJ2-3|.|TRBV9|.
TGTGCCAGCAGCGACAGTGGAGATACGCAGTATTTT
CASSDSGDTQYF
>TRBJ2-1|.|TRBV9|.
TGTGCCAGCAGCGTATGGTCAGCGAGCTACAATGAGCAGTTCTTC
CASSVWSASYNEQFF
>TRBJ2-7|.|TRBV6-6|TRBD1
TGTGCCAGCAGTTTCACCGGGACAGGGGCCTCCTACGAGCAGTACTTC
CASSFTGTGASYEQYF
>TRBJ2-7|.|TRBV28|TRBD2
TGTGCCAGCAGTTTAGCTGGGGTGCAGCGGGAGGTCGAGCAGTACTTC
CASSLAGVQREVEQYF
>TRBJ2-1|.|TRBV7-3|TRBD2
TGTGCCAGCAGCTTAACCCGGACTAGCTCCTACAATGAGCAGTTCTTC
CASSLTRTSSYNEQFF
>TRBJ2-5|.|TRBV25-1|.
TGTGCCAGCAGCCACCCGGGTGAAGAGACCCAGTACTTC
CASSHPGEETQYF
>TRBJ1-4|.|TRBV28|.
TGTGCCAGCAGTCCCACAGGGAGAGGAGCAACTAATGAAAAACTGTTTTTT
CASSPTGRGATNEKLFF
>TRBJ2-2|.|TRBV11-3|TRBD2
TGTGCCAGCAGCTTCAGGACTAGCCCCGCCGGGGAGCTGTTTTTT
CASSFRTSPAGELFF
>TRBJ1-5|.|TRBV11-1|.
TGTGCCAGCATAAATCAGCCCCAGCATTTT
CASINQPQHF
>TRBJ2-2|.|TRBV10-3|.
TGTGCCATCAGTGGATCGGCGAACACCGGGGAGCTGTTTTTT
CAISGSANTGELFF
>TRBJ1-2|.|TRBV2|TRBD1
TGTGCCAGCAGTGCACAGGGGGAAGGCGGCTACACCTTC
CASSAQGEGGYTF
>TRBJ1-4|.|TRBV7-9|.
TGTGCCAGCAGCCCCTTTCAGGTGGGCGAAAAACTGTTTTTT
CASSPFQVGEKLFF
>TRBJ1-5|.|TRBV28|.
TGTGCCAGCAGTTTAGGCAGCAATCAGCCCCAGCATTTT
CASSLGSNQPQHF
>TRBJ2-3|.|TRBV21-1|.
TGTGCCAGCAGCAGGCCTGGTCTGATGGCGGGAGAATATACGCAGTATTTT
CASSRPGLMAGEYTQYF
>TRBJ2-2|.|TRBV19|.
TGTGCCAGTAGCGCTTGGCAGGAGAACACCGGGGAGCTGTTTTTT
CASSAWQENTGELFF